This TCR beta chain was sequenced in a study of shared clonotypes between healthy human individuals. The table came from immunoSEQ multiplex PCR; TCRdb's copy has only in-frame clones and leaves some out. The table has under 2,500,000 clones, about 94% seen once. V was pared by 8 bases and J by 3 bases, with 13 bases between. Germline CDR1 is SGHTA and CDR2 is FQGNSA. The length of the CDR3 is 13 residues. The chain links TRBV7-2 to TRBJ1-1; a weak D match, TRBD1 (6 bases). Sequencing was done on a sample of naive CD4+ T cells sorted from blood. Subset noted: CD45RA+ positively selected. The receptor was isolated from a man aged 18 to 30 in good health. The CDR3 loop reads CASGIRTDTEAFF. CDR3 in DNA: TGTGCCAGCGGAATAAGGACAGACACTGAAGCTTTCTTT.